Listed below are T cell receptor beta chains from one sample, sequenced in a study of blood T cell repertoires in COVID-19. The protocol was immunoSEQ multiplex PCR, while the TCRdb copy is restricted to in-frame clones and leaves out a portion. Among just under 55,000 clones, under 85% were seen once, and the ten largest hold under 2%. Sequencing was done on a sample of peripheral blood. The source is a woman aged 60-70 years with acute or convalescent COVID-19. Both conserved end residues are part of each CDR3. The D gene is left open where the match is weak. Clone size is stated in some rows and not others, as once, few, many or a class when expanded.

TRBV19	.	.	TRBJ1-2	TGTGCCAGTAATTCTAATTCCGGGTTATCCTATGGCTACACCTTC	CASNSNSGLSYGYTF
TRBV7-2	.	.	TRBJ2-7	TGTGCCAGCAGCCCTGAAACTAGATGGGAAGCCTACGAGCAGTACTTC	CASSPETRWEAYEQYF
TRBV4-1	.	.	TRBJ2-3	TGCGCCAGCAGCCAAGATCGAGTCATTAATACGCAGTATTTT	CASSQDRVINTQYF
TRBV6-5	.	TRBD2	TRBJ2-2	TGTGCCAGCAGCACTAGCGGGGGGGTATCCGGGGAGCTGTTTTTT	CASSTSGGVSGELFF
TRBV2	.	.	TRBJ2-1	TGTGCCAGCAAGAGCGAGCAGAGCTCCTACAATGAGCAGTTCTTC	CASKSEQSSYNEQFF
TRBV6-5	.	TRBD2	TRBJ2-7	TGTGCCAGCAGTTCTGGACTAGCGGTTAACTACGAGCAGTACTTC	CASSSGLAVNYEQYF
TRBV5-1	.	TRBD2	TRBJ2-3	TGCGCCAGCAGCCAGGGACTAGCGGCAGATACGCAGTATTTT	CASSQGLAADTQYF
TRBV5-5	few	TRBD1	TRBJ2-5	TGTGCCAGCAGCTTGGTGGGACAGGGGGCGGGGGAGACCCAGTACTTC	CASSLVGQGAGETQYF
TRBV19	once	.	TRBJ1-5	TGTGCCAGTAGTATTTTGTCTGGATGGGTAGGGGATACGCCCCAGCATTTT	CASSILSGWVGDTPQHF
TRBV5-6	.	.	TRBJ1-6	TGTGCCAGCAGCTTGGGCAGGTACAATAATTCACCCCTCCACTTT	CASSLGRYNNSPLHF
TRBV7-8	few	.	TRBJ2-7	TGTGCCAGCAGCACAGGTCTAGCGTTCCCCTACGAGCAGTACTTC	CASSTGLAFPYEQYF
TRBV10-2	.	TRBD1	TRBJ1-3	TGCGCCAGCAACCGGGACAGGGAGGCGGCTGGAAACACCATATATTTT	CASNRDREAAGNTIYF
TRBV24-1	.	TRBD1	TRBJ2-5	TGTGCCACCAGTGATGAGGTACGGACAGGGGATGAGACCCAGTACTTC	CATSDEVRTGDETQYF
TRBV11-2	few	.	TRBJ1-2	TGTGCCAGCAGAATAATTCGGACTGGCGAGGGCTACACCTTC	CASRIIRTGEGYTF
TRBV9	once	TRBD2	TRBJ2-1	TGTGCCAGCAGCGACCAACTAGCGGGAGGGCCCGATGAGCAGTTCTTC	CASSDQLAGGPDEQFF